Here is one T cell receptor beta chain with its context. No cognate antigen has been identified for it. No base quality information exists; no much larger clone differs at one position. The entry originates in a study of blood T cell repertoires in COVID-19 (dated by TCRdb to about 2020). Regarding the complete study: Recovered participants in ImmuneRACE Cohort 3 were defined as having two consecutive negative NP/OP PCR tests, clearance from a healthcare professional, or resolution of symptoms. A de-identified subject ID, COVID-19 status, age in years and sex were almost always included in the sample metadata. A freely available public database, intended as a resource for researchers studying the immune response to SARS-CoV-2, is where the repertoires were released. The collaborator samples originated in the United States, Italy and Spain and spanned the acute and convalescent phases of COVID-19. The material from the prospective study consisted of cDNA or gDNA derived from T cells, B-cell-depleted T cells, or PBMCs. The samples were drawn from the first 160 participants of the ongoing ImmuneRACE study and from roughly 1,300 subjects provided by 6 global collaborators. Where available, HLA class I and class II types were obtained from metadata supplied by the sample provider rather than from assay-based typing. The dataset comprised deeply sampled blood TCRbeta repertoires from subjects exposed to, actively infected with, or recovered from COVID-19.

Compared with germline, V lacks 2 bases and J lacks 4 bases; bases without a gene match: 9. Spanning cysteine to phenylalanine, the CDR3 consists of 15 amino acids. Only CDR3 DNA is held: 45 bases, read in frame from base 1. Taken from the germline V gene, the CDR1 and CDR2 loops are SGHRS and YFSETQ. TCRbeta CDR3 regions were amplified from genomic DNA using the immunoSEQ Assay, a bias-controlled multiplex PCR. The authors' analysis ran thus. The number of nucleated cells in each sample was estimated from the amplification of reference gene primers within the assay. To quantify the absolute abundance of each unique TCRbeta CDR3 rearrangement, sequence reads were collapsed and filtered. For each sample, productive Simpson clonality was calculated by taking the square root of Simpson's diversity index across productive rearrangements. Sourced from immuneACCESS, this table was stored by TCRdb with only in-frame sequences that have V and J called. A share of the clones is absent; for the studies checked, an unresolved V gene accounts for under half, and the remainder has no known explanation. From that table come the V and J calls and clone size; the DNA was used to work out D and trimming. This sample gives hundreds of thousands of clones in total; about 90% of them show up just once. Approximately 1.8% of the sample goes to the ten largest clones.

In the prospective study, participants were about 18 to 100 years old, resided in fewer than 25 geographic areas of the United States, and were enrolled through a virtual design. Cohort assignment in the prospective study relied on participant-reported clinical history from a screening survey and a study questionnaire. Each participant in the prospective study had whole blood, serum and a nasopharyngeal or oropharyngeal swab collected by mobile phlebotomists. Prospective study participants could optionally give additional blood draws and questionnaires over an approximately 2-month period. Before DNA extraction, blood samples from the prospective study were shipped at room temperature or frozen. Here is what the overall study found, with its caveats: The amount of clinical and demographic metadata varied by source and participant and was provided uncurated.

The sequence links TRBV5-1 to TRBJ2-7; a stretch of 7 junction bases matches TRBD2. The sequenced sample was PBMCs or T cells enriched from blood (not recorded which). The TCR comes from a man aged 40-49 years in a cohort exposed to, infected with or recovered from COVID-19 (not recorded which). The CDR3 corresponds to CASSLSGTPSYEQYF. Here is the DNA: TGCGCCAGCAGCTTAAGCGGGACTCCTAGTTACGAGCAGTACTTC.